One T cell receptor (beta chain) is described in this entry. Its antigen is not known. This sample was included in a study of shared clonotypes between healthy human individuals. Broader study findings: Four donors shared approximately 5% of their naive CD4 clonotypes.

For each subset, genomic DNA was distributed in equal portions over several immunoSEQ plates. Assay: immunoSEQ multiplex PCR; the TCRdb copy retains only in-frame clones and omits some. The sample comprises approximately 1.1 million clones, approximately 80% of which are singletons, and about 0.52% rests with the top ten. Those who donated, Caucasian adults without exception, all lived in Nashville, Tennessee. CD4+ cell separation produced CD45RA+ naive and CD45RA-negative memory subsets. Germline V CDR1 and CDR2: SGHRS, YFSETQ. This CDR3 has 15 amino acids. With V trimmed by 3 bases and J by 5 bases, 5 bases remained unmatched.

The rearrangement links TRBV5-1 to TRBJ2-5; TRBD2 agrees at 12 bases. Sample: memory CD4+ T cells from PBMCs. Specified subset: CD45RA-negative fraction. The receptor comes from a man younger than 30 in good health. Some clones in this sample may be carry-over from other donors' samples. The CDR3 DNA reads as TGCGCCAGCAGCTCGGGACTAGCGGGCTTCGAGACCCAGTACTTC. Amino acids: CASSSGLAGFETQYF.